This T cell receptor beta chain came from a study of immune cell composition in non-small cell lung cancer. Assay: immunoSEQ multiplex PCR; the TCRdb copy retains only in-frame clones and omits some. The data show 2,000 to 2,500 clones, approximately 70% seen once. This clone occurred a few times. The CDR3 totals 15 residues. Germline trimming cut 6 bases from V and 6 bases from J; bases unmatched to any gene: 12. Germline CDR1 and CDR2: MNHNS and SASEGT. These same data were also listed under a study on CD4 T cells in lung cancer.

V is TRBV6-1 and J is TRBJ2-5, with 8 bases matching TRBD2. What was sequenced was lung tumor tissue. The sequence was obtained from a human donor with non-small cell lung cancer. As DNA, the CDR3 is TGTGCCAGCAGCCTCGGGACTAGGGGAGTAAAGACCCAGTACTTC. Translation gives CASSLGTRGVKTQYF.